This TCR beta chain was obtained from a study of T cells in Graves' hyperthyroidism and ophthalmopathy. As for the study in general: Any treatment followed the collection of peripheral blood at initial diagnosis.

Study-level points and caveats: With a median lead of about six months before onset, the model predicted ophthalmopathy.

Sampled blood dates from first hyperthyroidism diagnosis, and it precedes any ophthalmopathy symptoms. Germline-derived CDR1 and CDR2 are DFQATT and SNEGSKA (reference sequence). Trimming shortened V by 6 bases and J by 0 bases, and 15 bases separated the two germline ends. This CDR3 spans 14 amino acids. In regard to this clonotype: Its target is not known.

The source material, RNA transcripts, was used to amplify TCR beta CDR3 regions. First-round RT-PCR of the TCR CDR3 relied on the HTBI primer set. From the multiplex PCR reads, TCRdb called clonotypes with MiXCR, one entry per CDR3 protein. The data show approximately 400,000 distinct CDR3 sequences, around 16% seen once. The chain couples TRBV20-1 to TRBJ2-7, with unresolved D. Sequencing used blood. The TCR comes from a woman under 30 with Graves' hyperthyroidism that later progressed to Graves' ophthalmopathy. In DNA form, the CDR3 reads TGCAGTGCCATTAATGGCCTAGGCTCCTACGAGCAGTACTTC. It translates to CSAINGLGSYEQYF.